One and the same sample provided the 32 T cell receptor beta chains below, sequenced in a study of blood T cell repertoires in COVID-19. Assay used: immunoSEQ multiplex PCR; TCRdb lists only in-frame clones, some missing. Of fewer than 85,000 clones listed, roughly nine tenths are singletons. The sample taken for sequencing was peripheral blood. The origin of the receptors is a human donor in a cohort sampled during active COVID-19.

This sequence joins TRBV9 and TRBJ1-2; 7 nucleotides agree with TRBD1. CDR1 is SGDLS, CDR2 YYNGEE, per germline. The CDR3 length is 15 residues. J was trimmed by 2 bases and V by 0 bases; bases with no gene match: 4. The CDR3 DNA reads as TGTGCCAGCAGCGTAGAACCGACAGGGAACTATGGCTACACCTTC. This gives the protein CASSVEPTGNYGYTF.

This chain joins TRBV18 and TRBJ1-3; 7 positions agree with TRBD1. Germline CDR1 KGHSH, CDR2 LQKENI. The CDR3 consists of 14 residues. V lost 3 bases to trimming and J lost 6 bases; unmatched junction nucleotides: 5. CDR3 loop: CASSPTGRKNTIYF. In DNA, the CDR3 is TGTGCCAGCTCACCGACAGGGAGGAAAAACACCATATATTTT. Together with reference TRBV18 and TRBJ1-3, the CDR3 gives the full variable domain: NAGVMQNPRHLVRRRGQEARLRCSPMKGHSHVYWYRQLPEEGLKFMVYLQKENIIDESGMPKERFSAEFPKEGPSILRIQQVVRGDSAAYFCASSPTGRKNTIYFGEGSWLTVV.

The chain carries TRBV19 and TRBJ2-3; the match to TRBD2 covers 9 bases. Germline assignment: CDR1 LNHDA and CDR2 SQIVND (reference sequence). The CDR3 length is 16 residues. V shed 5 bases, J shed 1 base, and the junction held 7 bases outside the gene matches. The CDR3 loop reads CASSSRLAARTDTQYF. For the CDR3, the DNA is TGTGCCAGTAGTTCCCGACTAGCGGCCCGCACAGATACGCAGTATTTT.

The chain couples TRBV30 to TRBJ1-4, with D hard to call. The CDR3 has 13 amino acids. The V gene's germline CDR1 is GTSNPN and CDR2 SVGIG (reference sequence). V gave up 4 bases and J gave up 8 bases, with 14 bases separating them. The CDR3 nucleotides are TGTGCCTGGACCCTGAGGGCGGGCGAAAAACTGTTTTTT. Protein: CAWTLRAGEKLFF.

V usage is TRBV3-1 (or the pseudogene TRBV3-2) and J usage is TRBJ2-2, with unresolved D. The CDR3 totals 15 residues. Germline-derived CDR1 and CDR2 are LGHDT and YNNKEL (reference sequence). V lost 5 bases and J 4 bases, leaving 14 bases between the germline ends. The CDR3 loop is CASSKGSVPTGELFF. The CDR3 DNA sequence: TGTGCCAGCAGCAAAGGGTCGGTACCCACCGGGGAGCTGTTTTTT.

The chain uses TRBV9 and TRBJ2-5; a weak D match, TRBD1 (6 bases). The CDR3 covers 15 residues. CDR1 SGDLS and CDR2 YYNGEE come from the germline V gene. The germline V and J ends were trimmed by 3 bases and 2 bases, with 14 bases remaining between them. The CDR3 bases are TGTGCCAGCAGCGCGACAGGATGGAGACAAGAGACCCAGTACTTC. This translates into CASSATGWRQETQYF.

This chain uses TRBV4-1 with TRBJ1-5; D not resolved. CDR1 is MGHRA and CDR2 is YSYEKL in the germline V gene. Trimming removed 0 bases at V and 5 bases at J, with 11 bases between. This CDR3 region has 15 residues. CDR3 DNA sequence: TGCGCCAGCAGCCAAGATTCGGGGATGGATCAGCCCCAGCATTTT. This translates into CASSQDSGMDQPQHF.

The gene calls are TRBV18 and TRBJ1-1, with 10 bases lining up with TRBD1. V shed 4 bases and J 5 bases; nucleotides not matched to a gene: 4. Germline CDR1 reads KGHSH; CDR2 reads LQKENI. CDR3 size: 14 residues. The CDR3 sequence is CASSLEDRGTEAFF. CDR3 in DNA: TGTGCCAGCTCACTGGAGGACAGGGGGACTGAAGCTTTCTTT.

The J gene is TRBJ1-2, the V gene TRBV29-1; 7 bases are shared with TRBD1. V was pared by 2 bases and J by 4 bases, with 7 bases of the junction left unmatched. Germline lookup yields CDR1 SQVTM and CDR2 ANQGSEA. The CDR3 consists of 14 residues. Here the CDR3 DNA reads TGCAGCGTTGAAACGGCAGGGGGTGGCTATGGCTACACCTTC. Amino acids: CSVETAGGGYGYTF.

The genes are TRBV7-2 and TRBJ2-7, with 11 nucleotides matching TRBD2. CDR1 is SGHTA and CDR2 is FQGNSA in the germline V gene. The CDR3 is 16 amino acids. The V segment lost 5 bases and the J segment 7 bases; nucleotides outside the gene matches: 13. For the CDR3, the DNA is TGTGCCAGCAGCCCTAGCTGGCTAGCGGGAGGAAGGGAGCAGTACTTC. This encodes CASSPSWLAGGREQYF.

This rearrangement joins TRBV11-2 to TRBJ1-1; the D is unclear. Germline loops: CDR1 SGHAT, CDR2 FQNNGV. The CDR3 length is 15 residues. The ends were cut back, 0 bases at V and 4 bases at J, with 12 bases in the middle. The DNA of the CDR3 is TGTGCCAGCAGCTTAGATTTCCGAGGGCCCACTGAAGCTTTCTTT. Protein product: CASSLDFRGPTEAFF.

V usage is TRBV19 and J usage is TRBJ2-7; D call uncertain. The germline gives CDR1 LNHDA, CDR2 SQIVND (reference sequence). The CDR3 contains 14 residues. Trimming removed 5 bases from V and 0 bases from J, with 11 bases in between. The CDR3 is CASSSRSVSYEQYF. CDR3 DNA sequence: TGTGCCAGTAGTTCCCGTTCTGTCTCCTACGAGCAGTACTTC.

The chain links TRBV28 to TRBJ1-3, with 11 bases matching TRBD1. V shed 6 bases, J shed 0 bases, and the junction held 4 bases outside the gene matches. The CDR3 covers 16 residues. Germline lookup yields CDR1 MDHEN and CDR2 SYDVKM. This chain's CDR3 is CASRRTGGHSGNTIYF. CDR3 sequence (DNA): TGTGCCAGCAGACGGACAGGGGGCCACTCTGGAAACACCATATATTTT. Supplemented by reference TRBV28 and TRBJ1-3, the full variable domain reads DVKVTQSSRYLVKRTGEKVFLECVQDMDHENMFWYRQDPGLGLRLIYFSYDVKMKEKGDIPEGYSVSREKKERFSLILESASTNQTSMYLCASRRTGGHSGNTIYFGEGSWLTVV.

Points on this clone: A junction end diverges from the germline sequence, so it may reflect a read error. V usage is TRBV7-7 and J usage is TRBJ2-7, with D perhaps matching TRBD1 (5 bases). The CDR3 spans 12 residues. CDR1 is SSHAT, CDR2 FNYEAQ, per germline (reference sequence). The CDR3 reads CASSHPRVRADF. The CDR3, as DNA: TGTGCTAGCAGCCACCCCAGGGTTCGGGCAGACTTC.

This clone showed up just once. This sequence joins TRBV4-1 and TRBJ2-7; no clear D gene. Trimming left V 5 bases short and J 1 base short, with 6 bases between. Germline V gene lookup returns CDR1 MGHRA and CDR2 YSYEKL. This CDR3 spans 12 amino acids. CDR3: CASSASSYEQYF. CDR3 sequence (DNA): TGCGCCAGCAGCGCGTCTTCCTACGAGCAGTACTTC.

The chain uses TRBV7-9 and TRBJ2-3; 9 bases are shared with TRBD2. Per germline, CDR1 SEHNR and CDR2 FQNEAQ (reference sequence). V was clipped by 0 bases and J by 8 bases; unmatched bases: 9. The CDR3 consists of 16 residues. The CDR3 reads CASSLAEVAGVRTQYF. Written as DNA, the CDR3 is TGTGCCAGCAGCTTAGCGGAGGTAGCGGGGGTTCGTACGCAGTATTTT.

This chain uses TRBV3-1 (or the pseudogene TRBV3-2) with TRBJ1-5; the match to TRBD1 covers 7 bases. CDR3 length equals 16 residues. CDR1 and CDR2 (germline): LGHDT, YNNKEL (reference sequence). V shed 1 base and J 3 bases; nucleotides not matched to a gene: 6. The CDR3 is CASSQVTGQSNQPQHF. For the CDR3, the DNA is TGTGCCAGCAGCCAAGTTACGGGACAGTCCAATCAGCCCCAGCATTTT.

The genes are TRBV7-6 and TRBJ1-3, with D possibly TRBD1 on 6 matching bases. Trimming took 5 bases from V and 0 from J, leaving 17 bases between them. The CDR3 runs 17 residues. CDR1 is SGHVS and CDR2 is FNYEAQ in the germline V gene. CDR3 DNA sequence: TGTGCCAGCAGCCAGCTCTCCAGGACAGTCTCTGGAAACACCATATATTTT. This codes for CASSQLSRTVSGNTIYF.

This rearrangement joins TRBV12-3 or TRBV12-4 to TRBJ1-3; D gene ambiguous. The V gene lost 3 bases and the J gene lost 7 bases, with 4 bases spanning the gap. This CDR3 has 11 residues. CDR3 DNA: TGTGCCAGCAGTTTGAGGAACACCATATATTTT. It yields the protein CASSLRNTIYF.

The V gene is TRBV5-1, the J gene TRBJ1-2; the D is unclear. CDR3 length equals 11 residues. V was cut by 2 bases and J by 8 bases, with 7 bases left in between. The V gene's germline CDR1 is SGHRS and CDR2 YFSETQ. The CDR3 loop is CASSLDGGYTF. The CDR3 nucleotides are TGCGCCAGCAGCTTAGACGGGGGCTACACCTTC.

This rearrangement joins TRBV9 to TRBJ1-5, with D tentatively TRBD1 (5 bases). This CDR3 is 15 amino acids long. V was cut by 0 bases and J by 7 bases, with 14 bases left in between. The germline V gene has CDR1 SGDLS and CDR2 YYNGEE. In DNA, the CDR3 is TGTGCCAGCAGCGTAGTCGCAGGGTTTGGGCAGCCCCAGCATTTT. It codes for CASSVVAGFGQPQHF.

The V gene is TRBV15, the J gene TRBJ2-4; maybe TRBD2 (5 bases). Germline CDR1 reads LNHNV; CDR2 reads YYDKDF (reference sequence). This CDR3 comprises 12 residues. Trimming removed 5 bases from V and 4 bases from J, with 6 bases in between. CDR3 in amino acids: CATSREKNIQYF. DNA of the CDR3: TGTGCCACCAGCCGGGAAAAAAACATTCAGTACTTC.

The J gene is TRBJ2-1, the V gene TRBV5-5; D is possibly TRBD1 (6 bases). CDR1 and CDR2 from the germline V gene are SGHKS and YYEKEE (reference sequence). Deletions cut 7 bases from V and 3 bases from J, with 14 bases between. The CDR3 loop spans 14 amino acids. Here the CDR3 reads CASELRTVYNEQFF. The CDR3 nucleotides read TGTGCCAGCGAACTAAGGACAGTCTACAATGAGCAGTTCTTC. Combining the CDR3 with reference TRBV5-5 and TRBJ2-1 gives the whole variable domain DAGVTQSPTHLIKTRGQQVTLRCSPISGHKSVSWYQQVLGQGPQFIFQYYEKEERGRGNFPDRFSARQFPNYSSELNVNALLLGDSALYLCASELRTVYNEQFFGPGTRLTVL.

CDR3: CASSPTSGTYEQYF. The CDR3, as DNA: TGTGCCAGCAGTCCGACTAGCGGGACCTACGAGCAGTACTTC. The chain couples TRBV27 to TRBJ2-7; 11 bases agree with TRBD2. CDR3 size: 14 residues. V lost 5 bases, J lost 2 bases, and 2 bases stayed unmatched. The V gene's germline CDR1 is MNHEY and CDR2 SMNVEV (reference sequence).

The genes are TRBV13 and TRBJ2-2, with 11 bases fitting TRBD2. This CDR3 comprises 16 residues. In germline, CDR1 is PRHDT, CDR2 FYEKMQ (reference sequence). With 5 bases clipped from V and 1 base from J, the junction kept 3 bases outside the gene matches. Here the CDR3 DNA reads TGTGCCAGCAGCCCAGGACTAGCGGGGAACACCGGGGAGCTGTTTTTT. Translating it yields CASSPGLAGNTGELFF.

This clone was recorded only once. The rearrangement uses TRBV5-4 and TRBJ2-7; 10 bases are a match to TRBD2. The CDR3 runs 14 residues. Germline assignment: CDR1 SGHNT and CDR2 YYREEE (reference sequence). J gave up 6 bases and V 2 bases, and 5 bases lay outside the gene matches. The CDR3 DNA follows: TGTGCCAGCAGCTTACTAGCGGGAAAATCCGAGCAGTACTTC. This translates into CASSLLAGKSEQYF. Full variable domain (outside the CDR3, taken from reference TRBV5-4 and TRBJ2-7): ETGVTQSPTHLIKTRGQQVTLRCSSQSGHNTVSWYQQALGQGPQFIFQYYREEENGRGNFPPRFSGLQFPNYSSELNVNALELDDSALYLCASSLLAGKSEQYFGPGTRLTVT.

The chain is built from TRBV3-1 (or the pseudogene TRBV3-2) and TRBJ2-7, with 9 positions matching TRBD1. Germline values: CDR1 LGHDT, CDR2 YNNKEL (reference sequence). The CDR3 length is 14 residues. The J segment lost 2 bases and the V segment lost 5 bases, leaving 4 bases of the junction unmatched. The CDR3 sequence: CASSYRGPTYEQYF. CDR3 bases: TGTGCCAGCAGCTACAGGGGGCCAACCTACGAGCAGTACTTC.

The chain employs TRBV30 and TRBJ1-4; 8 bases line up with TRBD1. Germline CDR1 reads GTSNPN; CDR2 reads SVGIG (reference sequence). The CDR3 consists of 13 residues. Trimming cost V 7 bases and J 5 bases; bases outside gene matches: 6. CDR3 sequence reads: CALDRGGNEKLFF. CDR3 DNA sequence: TGTGCCTTAGACAGGGGAGGGAATGAAAAACTGTTTTTT.

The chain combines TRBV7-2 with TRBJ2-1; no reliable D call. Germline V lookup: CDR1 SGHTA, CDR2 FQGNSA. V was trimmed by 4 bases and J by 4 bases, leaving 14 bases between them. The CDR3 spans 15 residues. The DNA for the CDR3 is TGTGCCAGCAGCTCCCAGGCTGTTGGATACAATGAGCAGTTCTTC. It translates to CASSSQAVGYNEQFF.

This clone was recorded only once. CDR3 protein: CASSWGTTQETQYF. The CDR3 region has the DNA TGTGCCAGCAGTTGGGGGACTACCCAAGAGACCCAGTACTTC. V usage is TRBV27 and J usage is TRBJ2-5, with 7 bases lining up with TRBD2. This CDR3 region has 14 residues. Germline CDR1 is MNHEY and CDR2 is SMNVEV (reference sequence). Trimming at V came to 4 bases and at J to 1 base, leaving 3 bases not matched to a gene.

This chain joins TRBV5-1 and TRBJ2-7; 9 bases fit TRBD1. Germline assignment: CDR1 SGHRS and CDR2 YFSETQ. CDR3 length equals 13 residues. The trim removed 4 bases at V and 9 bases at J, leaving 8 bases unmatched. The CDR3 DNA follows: TGCGCCAGCAGCGACGGACAGGGGACGATGCAGTACTTC. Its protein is CASSDGQGTMQYF.

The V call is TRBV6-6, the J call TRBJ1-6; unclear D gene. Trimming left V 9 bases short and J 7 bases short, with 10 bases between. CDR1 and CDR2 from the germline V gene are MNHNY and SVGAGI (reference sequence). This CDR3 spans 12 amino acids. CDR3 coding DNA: TGTGCCAGTGCCGCAGGAAATTCACCCCTCCACTTT. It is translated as CASAAGNSPLHF.